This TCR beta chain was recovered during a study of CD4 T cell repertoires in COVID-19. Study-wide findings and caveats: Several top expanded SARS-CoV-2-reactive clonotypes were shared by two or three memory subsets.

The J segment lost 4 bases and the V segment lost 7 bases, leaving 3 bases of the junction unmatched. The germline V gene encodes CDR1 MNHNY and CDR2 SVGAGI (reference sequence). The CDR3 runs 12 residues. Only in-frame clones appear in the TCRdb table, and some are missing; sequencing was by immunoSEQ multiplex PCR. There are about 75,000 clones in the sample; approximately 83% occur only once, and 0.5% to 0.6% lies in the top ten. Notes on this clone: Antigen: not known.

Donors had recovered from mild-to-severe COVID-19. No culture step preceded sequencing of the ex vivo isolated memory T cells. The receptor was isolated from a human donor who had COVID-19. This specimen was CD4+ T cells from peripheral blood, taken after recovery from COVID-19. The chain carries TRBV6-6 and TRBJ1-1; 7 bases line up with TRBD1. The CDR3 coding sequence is TGTGCCAGCATTAGGGGGCTCACTGAAGCTTTCTTT. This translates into CASIRGLTEAFF.